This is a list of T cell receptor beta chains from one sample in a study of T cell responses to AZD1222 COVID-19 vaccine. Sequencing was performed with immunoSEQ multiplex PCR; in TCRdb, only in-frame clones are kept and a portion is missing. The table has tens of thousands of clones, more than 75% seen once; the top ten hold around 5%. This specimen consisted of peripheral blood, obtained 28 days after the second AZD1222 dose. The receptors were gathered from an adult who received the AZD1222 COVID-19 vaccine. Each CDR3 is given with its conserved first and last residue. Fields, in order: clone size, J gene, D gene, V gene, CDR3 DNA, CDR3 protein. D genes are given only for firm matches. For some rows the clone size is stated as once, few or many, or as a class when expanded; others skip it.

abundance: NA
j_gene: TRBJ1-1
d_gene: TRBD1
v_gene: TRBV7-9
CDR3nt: TGTGCCAGCAGCTTCCCGACAGGGGGCCGGATGAACACTGAAGCTTTCTTT
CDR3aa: CASSFPTGGRMNTEAFF

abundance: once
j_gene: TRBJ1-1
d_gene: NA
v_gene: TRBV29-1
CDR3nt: TGCAGCGCCGCCCTCAACACTGAAGCTTTCTTT
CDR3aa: CSAALNTEAFF

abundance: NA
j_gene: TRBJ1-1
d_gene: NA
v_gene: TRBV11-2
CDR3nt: TGTGCCAGCAGCTTGCGGGGCACTGAAGCTTTCTTT
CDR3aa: CASSLRGTEAFF

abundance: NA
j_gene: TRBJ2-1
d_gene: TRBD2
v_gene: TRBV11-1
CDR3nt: TGTGCCAGCAGCTCGGGACTAGCGGGAAACAATGAGCAGTTCTTC
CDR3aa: CASSSGLAGNNEQFF

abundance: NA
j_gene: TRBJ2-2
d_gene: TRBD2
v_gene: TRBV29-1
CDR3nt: TGCAGCGTTGAGGAGCGGGAGTCCGGGGAGCTGTTTTTT
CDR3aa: CSVEERESGELFF

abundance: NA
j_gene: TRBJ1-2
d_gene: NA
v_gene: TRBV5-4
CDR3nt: TGTGCCAGCAGCCTGACAGTTGGGGAAAACAATGGCTACACCTTC
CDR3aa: CASSLTVGENNGYTF

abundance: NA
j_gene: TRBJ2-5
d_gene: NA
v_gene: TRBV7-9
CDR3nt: TGTGCCAGCATCAACCCCAAGTCGGGGGAGACCCAGTACTTC
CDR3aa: CASINPKSGETQYF

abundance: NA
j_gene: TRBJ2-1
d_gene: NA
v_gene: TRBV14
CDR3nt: TGTGCCAGCAGCCAAGTCTTTGGACAGAGTGAGCAGTTCTTC
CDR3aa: CASSQVFGQSEQFF

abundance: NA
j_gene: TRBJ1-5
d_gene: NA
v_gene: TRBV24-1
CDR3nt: TGTGCCACCAGTGCCGGTGGCAGGGGAAATCAGCCCCAGCATTTT
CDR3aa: CATSAGGRGNQPQHF

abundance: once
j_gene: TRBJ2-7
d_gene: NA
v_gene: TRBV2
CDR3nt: TGTGCCAGCAGTGGGGGTCTCGCTGACTACGAGCAGTACTTC
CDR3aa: CASSGGLADYEQYF

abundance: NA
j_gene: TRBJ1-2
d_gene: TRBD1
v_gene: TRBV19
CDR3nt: TGTGCCAGTAGTATACGCGGACAGGGAAACTATGGCTACACCTTC
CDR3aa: CASSIRGQGNYGYTF